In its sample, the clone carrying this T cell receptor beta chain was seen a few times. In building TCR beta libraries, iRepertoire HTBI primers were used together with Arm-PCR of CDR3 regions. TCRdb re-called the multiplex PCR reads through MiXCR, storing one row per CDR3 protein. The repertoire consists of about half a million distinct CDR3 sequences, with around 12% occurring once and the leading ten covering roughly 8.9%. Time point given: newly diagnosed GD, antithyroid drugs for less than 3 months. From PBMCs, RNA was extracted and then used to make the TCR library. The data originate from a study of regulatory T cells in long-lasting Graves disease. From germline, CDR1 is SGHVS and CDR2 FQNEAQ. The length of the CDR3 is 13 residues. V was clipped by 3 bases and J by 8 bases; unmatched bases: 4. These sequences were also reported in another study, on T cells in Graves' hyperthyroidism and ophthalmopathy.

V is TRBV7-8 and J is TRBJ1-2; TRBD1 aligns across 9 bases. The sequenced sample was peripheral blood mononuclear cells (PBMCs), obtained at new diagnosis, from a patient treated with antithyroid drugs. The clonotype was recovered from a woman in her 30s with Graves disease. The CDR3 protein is CASSLGQGQGYTF. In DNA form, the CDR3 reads TGTGCCAGCAGCTTGGGACAGGGACAAGGCTACACCTTC.